These T cell receptor beta chains were read from a single sample in a study of T cell responses to AZD1222 COVID-19 vaccine. The protocol was immunoSEQ multiplex PCR, while the TCRdb copy is restricted to in-frame clones and leaves out a portion. Here the sample spans 110,000 or so clones, roughly 90% being singletons. Source: peripheral blood, taken 28 days after the second dose of the MenACWY control vaccine. The source of these receptors is an adult who received the MenACWY meningococcal vaccine as a control. The CDR3 runs from the conserved cysteine through the conserved F or W. A D gene is named only where the DNA matches it firmly. Part of the rows lack a size; the others show once, few, many or a class for expanded clones.

size,D,J,V,DNA,CDR3
-,-,TRBJ2-1,TRBV19,TGTGCCAGTAGATGGGGACCAGGGGTAGAGCAGTTCTTC,CASRWGPGVEQFF
-,-,TRBJ1-4,TRBV29-1,TGCAGCGTTCCAGGGTACGGTGAAAAACTGTTTTTT,CSVPGYGEKLFF
-,-,TRBJ2-3,TRBV18,TGTGCCAGCTCACCACCGGTTTCCAGGGGACCCCCGACAGATACGCAGTATTTT,CASSPPVSRGPPTDTQYF
-,TRBD1,TRBJ1-6,TRBV6-5,TGTGCCAGCACTCTACAGGGGGCACGTAATTCACCCCTCCACTTT,CASTLQGARNSPLHF
few,-,TRBJ2-7,TRBV4-1,TGCGCCAGCAGCCAAGATGTTAAGGGGGGAGGCTACGAGCAGTACTTC,CASSQDVKGGGYEQYF
-,TRBD1,TRBJ1-4,TRBV3-1/TRBV3-2,TGTGCCAGCAGCCACTCACAGGGGGGAAAACTGTTTTTT,CASSHSQGGKLFF
-,TRBD1,TRBJ1-4,TRBV29-1,TGCAGCGTTGACAGGGGGCTGGGTAATGAAAAACTGTTTTTT,CSVDRGLGNEKLFF
-,-,TRBJ1-2,TRBV28,TGTGCCAGCAGCTCAGACGTGAACTATGGCTACACCTTC,CASSSDVNYGYTF
once,TRBD2,TRBJ2-2,TRBV5-1,TGCGCCAGCAGCTTTTTTGGGGGGGTTCCCCTGAACACCGGGGAGCTGTTTTTT,CASSFFGGVPLNTGELFF
-,-,TRBJ2-1,TRBV7-6,TGTGCCAGCAGCTCCAGGCCCTTGGAGATAGAGTTCTTC,CASSSRPLEIEFF
-,-,TRBJ1-1,TRBV19,TGTGCCAGTAGTATGCGACAGGTCGGTTCCACTGAAGCTTTCTTT,CASSMRQVGSTEAFF
-,-,TRBJ2-1,TRBV29-1,TGCAGCGTTGCTAGGAGCTCCTACAATGAGCAGTTCTTC,CSVARSSYNEQFF
-,TRBD2,TRBJ2-3,TRBV5-1,TGCGCCAGCAGCTCTGGGACTAGCTCGAATACGCAGTATTTT,CASSSGTSSNTQYF
-,TRBD2,TRBJ2-1,TRBV6-4,TGTGCCAGTAGCGTAGCGGGAGGGTCCTACAATGAGCAGTTCTTC,CASSVAGGSYNEQFF
-,-,TRBJ2-2,TRBV21-1,TGTGCCAGCAGCACCCATTCACGTCGGGACACCGGGGAGCTGTTTTTT,CASSTHSRRDTGELFF
-,TRBD2,TRBJ2-1,TRBV5-4,TGTGCCAGCAGCTTGGGGACTAGCGGGAGTCCATACAATGAGCAGTTCTTC,CASSLGTSGSPYNEQFF
-,-,TRBJ2-1,TRBV4-1,TGCGCCAGCAGCCATACACAAAATGGGGCCAATGAGCAGTTCTTC,CASSHTQNGANEQFF
-,-,TRBJ1-2,TRBV9,TGTGCCAGCAGCGTAGGAGGACAGTCTAACTATGGCTACACCTTC,CASSVGGQSNYGYTF
-,-,TRBJ1-5,TRBV2,TGTGCCAGCAGTGTACTACAGGGAAATCAGCCCCAGCATTTT,CASSVLQGNQPQHF
-,-,TRBJ2-7,TRBV5-4,TGTGCCAGCAGCCTGAGGGGGGGGGCCTACGAGCAGTACTTC,CASSLRGGAYEQYF
-,-,TRBJ2-1,TRBV9,TGTGCCAGCAGCTCCTCCCCAGTTCGGCGGGACTTCTCCTACAATGAGCAGTTCTTC,CASSSSPVRRDFSYNEQFF
-,TRBD1,TRBJ1-2,TRBV28,TGTGCCAGCAGTCCCTTGGACAGGGCCGTCTATGGCTACACCTTC,CASSPLDRAVYGYTF
-,-,TRBJ1-5,TRBV27,TGTGCCAGCAGTCAGAAATATAGCAATCAGCCCCAGCATTTT,CASSQKYSNQPQHF
-,TRBD2,TRBJ2-1,TRBV6-5,TGTGCCAGCGGTCGGGGCGGGAGGGCCGATGAGCAGTTCTTC,CASGRGGRADEQFF
-,-,TRBJ1-2,TRBV10-3,TGTGCCATCAGTGAGTTGCCTACTAACTATGGCTACACCTTC,CAISELPTNYGYTF
once,-,TRBJ2-5,TRBV7-2,TGTGCCAGCAGCTTAAAAGAGACCCAGTACTTC,CASSLKETQYF
once,-,TRBJ1-2,TRBV12-3/TRBV12-4,TGTGCCAGCAGCAGAACCTCCTACGGCTACACCTTC,CASSRTSYGYTF
-,-,TRBJ1-2,TRBV7-9,TGTGCCAGCACCTTGTGGGGGGCAGGTGGCTACACCTTC,CASTLWGAGGYTF
-,TRBD2,TRBJ2-1,TRBV5-4,TGTGCCAGCAGCTTACTAGCGGGCCCTTCCAATGAGCAGTTCTTC,CASSLLAGPSNEQFF
-,TRBD1,TRBJ2-7,TRBV29-1,TGCAGCGACACAGGGGCCGGGTCCTACGAGCAGTACTTC,CSDTGAGSYEQYF
-,-,TRBJ1-2,TRBV7-2,TGTGCCAGCAGCGCGGACCTTTCTATCTATGGCTACACCTTC,CASSADLSIYGYTF
-,TRBD1,TRBJ1-5,TRBV11-2,TGTGCCAGCAGCTTAGGTGTGACAGGGGATCAGCCCCAGCATTTT,CASSLGVTGDQPQHF
-,-,TRBJ2-1,TRBV5-1,TGCGCCAGCAGCTTGGAATGGGGTCGGGACAATGAGCAGTTCTTC,CASSLEWGRDNEQFF
-,-,TRBJ1-1,TRBV27,TGTGCCAGCAGTTTGAGGGGGAGCACTGAAGCTTTCTTT,CASSLRGSTEAFF
-,TRBD1,TRBJ2-4,TRBV7-2,TGTGCCAGCAGCGCCGGGCAAAAGGGGGCGTTGGACATTCAGTACTTC,CASSAGQKGALDIQYF
-,TRBD1,TRBJ1-1,TRBV6-4,TGTGCCAGCAGTGCCGGGACAGGGGGCACTGAAGCTTTCTTT,CASSAGTGGTEAFF
-,-,TRBJ1-4,TRBV7-9,TGTGCCAGCAGCTTAGGGGCGGGAACTAATGAAAAACTGTTTTTT,CASSLGAGTNEKLFF
-,TRBD1,TRBJ2-1,TRBV7-6,TGTGCCAGCAGCCGGGGACAGTCGCACCTCTCCTACAATGAGCAGTTCTTC,CASSRGQSHLSYNEQFF
-,-,TRBJ2-1,TRBV19,TGTGCCAGTAGCCTTCCCCTGCGGGGGCGATCCTACAATGAGCAGTTCTTC,CASSLPLRGRSYNEQFF
-,-,TRBJ1-2,TRBV5-4,TGTGCCAGCAGCCTAGGGGGATTTGACTATGGCTACACCTTC,CASSLGGFDYGYTF